Listed below are T cell receptor beta chains from one sample, sequenced in a study of blood T cell repertoires in COVID-19. Produced via immunoSEQ multiplex PCR; TCRdb's table is partial and in-frame only. The data contain a few hundred thousand clones, roughly 80% of them seen just once; the ten biggest clones take up roughly 1.3%. Source material: PBMCs or T cells enriched from blood (not recorded which). All receptors come from a woman aged 40 to 50 with acute COVID-19. Each CDR3 is given with its conserved first and last residue. A D gene is named only where the DNA matches it firmly. Where a row states a size, it is once, few, many or the class of an expanded clone; other rows omit it.

v_call d_call clone_size cdr3_aa
TRBV11-2 - - CASSLVGPDADTQYF
TRBV11-2 - few CASSLLQETQYF
TRBV5-1 - - CASTRGAGLGYTF
TRBV9 TRBD2 - CASSLPSGTSYNEQFF
TRBV5-1 - once CASSLPEETQYF
TRBV11-3 - few CASSFGPTGAGELFF
TRBV28 - once CASSLKTGIQETQYF
TRBV20-1 - - CSARDYGYTF
TRBV19 TRBD1 once CASSMDTTGYGELFF
TRBV30 - - CAWRYWGRSEAFF
TRBV9 TRBD1 - CASSPWDRATQTQYF
TRBV18 - - CASSPMVQQNTEAFF
TRBV19 TRBD1 - CASSIGAGQGSYEQYF
TRBV6-5 - few CASSYGFGSNQPQHF
TRBV7-9 - - CASSLGGGSGQPQHF
TRBV25-1 - - CASSANRDSGANVLTF
TRBV5-4 TRBD2 once CASSLVGGNQETQYF
TRBV6-4 - - CASSDSRGSTEAFF
TRBV5-4 - - CASSLGRTTEAFF
TRBV4-2 - - CASSPSVGGKTEAFF
TRBV9 TRBD1 - CASSAGYQGDGYTF
TRBV9 TRBD2 once CASSPEASGLAGVIGELFF
TRBV28 - - CASSLAGDNQPQHF
TRBV14 - - CASSQDFRSEGPSGAPFF
TRBV30 - - CAWETRNTEAFF
TRBV20-1 TRBD2 few CSASVSGVTYEQYF
TRBV11-2 TRBD1 - CASSLSGRGFSEQYF
TRBV7-9 TRBD1 - CASRSTGDTIQYF
TRBV2 - - CASLRVNEQFF
TRBV9 TRBD1 - CASSVGPGTGGAGNTIYF
TRBV7-3 - - CASSQQGLSTADTQYF
TRBV7-7 - - CASSSGSGQNTGELFF
TRBV2 TRBD1 - CASRLTGTGAYEQYF
TRBV7-9 - - CASSLGASYNEQFF
TRBV6-5 TRBD1 - CASSSPPTGSQFF
TRBV19 - - CASSVGRLEGTEAFF
TRBV6-2/TRBV6-3 - once CASSHSYEQYF
TRBV30 - - CAWAHGAWAEAFF
TRBV12-3/TRBV12-4 - - CASSLGEGGYTF
TRBV5-1 - - CASQELNEKLFF
TRBV14 - - CASSQERGGEQYF
TRBV5-1 TRBD1 - CASKRDSDNEQFF
TRBV5-1 - many CASSPALSSGNTIYF
TRBV7-9 TRBD2 once CASSPRGGFGTDTQYF
TRBV10-1 - - CASSQGSYEQYF
TRBV11-2 - few CASSSITTDRSREQYF
TRBV9 TRBD1 few CASSVHAGQENTEAFF
TRBV30 - - CAWSVLSSQGIKRGYTF